The next 8 T cell receptor beta chains were all read from a single sample in a study of tumor and adjacent non-tumor tissue in lung cancer. No cell sorting was done before RNA was extracted from the tissue. The library came from three nested PCR rounds adapted from ARM-PCR protocols. One entry per CDR3 protein results from TCRdb running MiXCR on the multiplex PCR reads. This table holds some 90,000 distinct CDR3 sequences, about 66% found once. The sample taken for sequencing was lung tumor tissue. The receptor set was obtained from an older man with non-small cell lung cancer.

This clonotype was counted many times. The V gene is TRBV6-1, the J gene TRBJ2-7; 7 bases agree with TRBD2. Trimming cost V 7 bases and J 0 bases; bases outside gene matches: 12. This CDR3 comprises 16 residues. In germline, CDR1 is MNHNS, CDR2 SASEGT. CDR3 nucleotide sequence: TGTGCCAGCATGGACCGGGGGGTAGCGGCCTCCTACGAGCAGTACTTC. Translating gives CASMDRGVAASYEQYF.

Concerning this clonotype itself: Mismatch with germline at one junction end may stem from a read error. The V gene is TRBV4-2, the J gene TRBJ2-1; D uncertain. This CDR3 contains 14 residues. Germline V lookup: CDR1 LGHNA, CDR2 YNFKEQ. This chain's CDR3 is CASSQDRIRDEQFF. The CDR3 DNA reads TGTGCCAGCAGTCAAGATCGGATTAGGGATGAGCAGTTCTTT.

This clonotype was detected once. A clone one base away is much larger, so this may be a read error. The rearrangement joins TRBV4-1 to TRBJ2-5; 9 nucleotides align to TRBD1. Germline V gene data show CDR1 as MGHRA and CDR2 as YSYEKL. The CDR3 loop spans 17 amino acids. Trimming removed 2 bases from V and 5 bases from J; junction bases left unmatched: 12. The CDR3 protein is CASSQTGGYGHSETQYF. CDR3 in DNA: TGCGCCAGCAGCCAAACAGGGGGCTACGGACATTCGGAGACCCAGTACTTC.

About this clonotype itself: This could be a read error, since a much larger clone is one nucleotide away. V gene TRBV12-3 or TRBV12-4 combines with J gene TRBJ2-3, with D uncertain. This CDR3 contains 15 residues. The CDR3 is CTSSSMGISTDTQYF. CDR3 sequence (DNA): TGTACCAGCAGTTCGATGGGGATTAGCACAGATACGCAGTATTTT.

As concerns this clonotype: At one end, the junction sequence differs from germline, possibly due to a read error. The CDR3 sequence is CATSYSGASYKQYF. For the CDR3, the DNA is TGTGCCACCAGTTACTCTGGAGCTTCCTACAAGCAGTACTTC. The gene calls are TRBV6-2 or TRBV6-3 and TRBJ2-7, with D uncertain. The CDR3 contains 14 residues. The germline V gene encodes CDR1 MNHEY and CDR2 SVGEGT.

As to this clonotype: It may be a read error: a sequence one base away is much more abundant. The chain links TRBV4-1 to TRBJ2-2, with TRBD2 identical over 10 bases. Germline values: CDR1 MGHRA, CDR2 YSYEKL. The CDR3 contains 18 residues. The V segment lost 0 bases and the J segment 7 bases; nucleotides outside the gene matches: 11. CDR3 DNA sequence: TGCGCCAGCAGCCAAGACCCAGGGACTAGCGTGAGAAACGGGGAGCTGTTTTTT. Protein sequence: CASSQDPGTSVRNGELFF.

The V and J genes are TRBV28 and TRBJ2-7, with D tentatively TRBD2 (6 bases). Germline V gene sequence: CDR1 MDHEN, CDR2 SYDVKM. The CDR3 runs to 15 residues. V lost 9 bases, J lost 2 bases, and 20 bases lay in between. The CDR3 nucleotides are TGTGCCAGTAGTCCAGGAGGGGCGTCGACCTACGAGCAGTACTTC. This encodes CASSPGGASTYEQYF.

As concerns this clonotype: At one end the junction does not follow the germline gene, possibly because of a read error. V usage is TRBV11-3 and J usage is TRBJ2-1; D tentatively fits TRBD1 or TRBD2 (6 bases each). This CDR3 spans 13 amino acids. Germline loops: CDR1 SGHNT, CDR2 YENEEA. The CDR3 spells CASSLDGGGEQLF. The CDR3 DNA follows: TGTGCCAGCAGTTTAGACGGGGGCGGGGAGCAGTTATTC.